The TCR beta chain described here comes from a study of blood T cell repertoires in COVID-19. The CDR3 is 14 amino acids. Germline CDR1 is SGHRS and CDR2 is YFSETQ. J gave up 1 base and V 4 bases, and 4 bases lay outside the gene matches. Measured with immunoSEQ multiplex PCR; TCRdb has only the in-frame clones, and not every one. The sample includes roughly 98,000 clones, roughly 82% seen only once; the top ten take roughly 11%. This chain joins TRBV5-1 and TRBJ2-7; 8 nucleotides agree with TRBD1. The sequence was obtained from a man in his 70s with active or convalescent COVID-19. Sequencing was carried out using peripheral blood. As DNA, the CDR3 is TGCGCCAGCAGCGCGACAGGGGAGTCCTACGAGCAGTACTTC. Encoded protein: CASSATGESYEQYF.